A single sample is the source of the 20 T cell receptor beta chains below, sequenced in a study of glioma-infiltrating T cells. Using RNA template, CDR3s of TCR alpha and beta were amplified with iRepertoire arm-PCR. TCRdb processed the multiplex PCR reads anew with MiXCR; each CDR3 protein has one entry. The table includes about 180,000 distinct CDR3 sequences, over 40% detected once. The sample taken for sequencing was glioma tissue, nonneoplastic brain tissue, or PBMCs (not recorded which). All receptors come from a human donor with low-grade glioma or glioblastoma, undergoing nonglioma brain surgery, or in good health (not recorded which).

A word on this clonotype: Germline and junction disagree at one end, which may indicate a read error. The chain couples TRBV27 to TRBJ1-3; no clear D. Germline V lookup: CDR1 MNHEY, CDR2 SMNVEV (reference sequence). This CDR3 region has 15 residues. The CDR3 spells CASSHTVPSGNSIYF. For the CDR3, the DNA is TGTGCCAGCAGTCACACAGTACCCTCTGGAAACAGCATATATTTT.

This clonotype came up many times. The rearrangement uses TRBV6-1 and TRBJ1-1; 8 bases match TRBD1. V was clipped by 4 bases and J by 4 bases; unmatched bases: 5. Germline V CDR1 and CDR2: MNHNS, SASEGT. The CDR3 extends over 14 amino acids. The CDR3 DNA follows: TGTGCCAGCAGTGGAGGGACAGGCCCCACTGAAGCTTTCTTT. Encoded protein: CASSGGTGPTEAFF.

This clonotype occurred once. This CDR3 is missing its conserved last phenylalanine or tryptophan, likely due to a read error. Here the CDR3 DNA reads TGTGCCAGTAGTAATATCAGGAACACTGAAGCTTTCTTA. Translation gives CASSNIRNTEAFL. V and J are TRBV19 and TRBJ1-1; D unclear. The CDR3 is made up of 13 amino acids. Trimming removed 4 bases from V and 1 base from J, with 7 bases in between. CDR1 and CDR2 from the germline V gene are LNHDA and SQIVND (reference sequence).

This clonotype was seen only a few times. J is TRBJ2-1 and V is TRBV2; 8 nucleotides line up with TRBD1. The J segment lost 9 bases and the V segment lost 8 bases, leaving 12 bases of the junction unmatched. This CDR3 region has 14 residues. Germline CDR1 is SNHLY and CDR2 is FYNNEI. The CDR3 DNA sequence: TGTGCCAGCCGTCAAGGACAGGGCATTACTGAGCAGTTCTTC. Encoded protein: CASRQGQGITEQFF.

This clonotype was seen a few times. This chain joins TRBV18 and TRBJ1-5, with 8 bases that match TRBD1. Germline V gene sequence: CDR1 KGHSH, CDR2 LQKENI. This CDR3 has 14 residues. Germline trimming cut 3 bases from V and 5 bases from J; bases unmatched to any gene: 3. The chain's CDR3 is CASSPGTGDQPQHF. CDR3 nucleotides: TGTGCCAGCTCACCCGGGACAGGAGATCAGCCCCAGCATTTT.

The chain couples TRBV3-1 to TRBJ2-2; D remains unclear. This CDR3 is 13 amino acids long. V was clipped by 1 base and J by 7 bases, with 7 bases between them. Germline V gene sequence: CDR1 LGHDT, CDR2 YNNKEL (reference sequence). In DNA, the CDR3 is TGTGCCAGCAGCCAAGTATCAAGCGGGGAGCTGTTTTTT. It translates to CASSQVSSGELFF.

This clonotype has at least ten counts. The chain links TRBV20-1 to TRBJ1-4; 11 bases match TRBD1. Trimming removed 4 bases from V and 6 bases from J; junction bases left unmatched: 7. CDR3 length equals 15 residues. Per the germline V gene, CDR1 is DFQATT and CDR2 is SNEGSKA (reference sequence). The CDR3 sequence is CSAILGQGADEKLFF. For the CDR3, the DNA is TGCAGTGCTATCCTAGGACAGGGGGCGGATGAAAAACTGTTTTTT.

This clonotype was counted ten times or more. The V gene is TRBV4-1, the J gene TRBJ2-7; no clear D gene. The germline V gene encodes CDR1 MGHRA and CDR2 YSYEKL. The CDR3 runs to 14 residues. V was clipped by 3 bases and J by 5 bases, with 14 bases between them. CDR3 protein: CASSQTLRRDEQYF. CDR3 nucleotide sequence: TGCGCCAGCAGCCAGACCCTTCGAAGGGACGAGCAGTACTTC.

The chain combines TRBV5-1 with TRBJ2-3, with D possibly matching TRBD1 (6 bases). This CDR3 contains 14 residues. Germline CDR1 is SGHRS and CDR2 is YFSETQ. Trimming stripped 0 bases from V and 5 bases from J, with 10 bases between. CDR3 in amino acids: CASSLEQGVDTQYF. In nucleotides, the CDR3 is TGCGCCAGCAGCTTGGAACAGGGCGTAGATACGCAGTATTTT.

In regard to this clonotype: This may be a read error, as it is one base from a much larger clone. The chain uses TRBV24-1 and TRBJ2-3; D remains ambiguous. V was cut by 6 bases and J by 0 bases, with 9 bases left in between. Germline V CDR1 and CDR2: KGHDR, SFDVKD. The CDR3 is 14 residues long. CDR3 amino acids: CATSTDLSTDTQYF. In DNA, the CDR3 is TGTGCCACCAGTACAGACCTTAGCACAGATACGCAGTATTTT.

The chain has TRBV11-1 and TRBJ2-3; D is unclear. CDR1 is SGHAT and CDR2 is FQDESV in the germline V gene (reference sequence). The CDR3 has 15 amino acids. Between the trimmed V and J ends, which lost 7 bases and 0 bases, there was a span of 14 bases. The CDR3 is CASTMEPTSTDTQYF. The CDR3 DNA is TGTGCCAGCACAATGGAACCGACTAGCACAGATACGCAGTATTTT.

This clonotype was picked up one time. The chain couples TRBV2 to TRBJ2-1; D is uncertain. The CDR3 contains 13 residues. In germline, CDR1 is SNHLY, CDR2 FYNNEI. Trimming stripped 8 bases from V and 7 bases from J, with 15 bases between. The CDR3 DNA follows: TGTGCCAGCGCGGCAGAGGCCGAGAATGAGCAGTTCTTC. As protein: CASAAEAENEQFF.

Only a few counts were recorded for this clonotype. The rearrangement joins TRBV12-3 or TRBV12-4 to TRBJ2-1; D may correspond to TRBD1 or TRBD2 (5 bases each). The CDR3 is 14 amino acids. V lost 3 bases, J lost 5 bases, and 11 bases lay in between. CDR3 sequence: CASSFRVGDNEQFF. The CDR3 bases are TGTGCCAGCAGTTTCAGGGTCGGGGACAATGAGCAGTTCTTC.

V and J are TRBV20-1 and TRBJ1-4; 7 bases match TRBD1. The length of the CDR3 is 13 residues. With V trimmed by 6 bases and J by 8 bases, 9 bases remained unmatched. Germline V gene lookup returns CDR1 DFQATT and CDR2 SNEGSKA (reference sequence). The CDR3 protein is CSATRQGSEKLFF. In nucleotides, the CDR3 is TGCAGTGCCACACGACAGGGTAGCGAAAAACTGTTTTTT.

The V call is TRBV12-3 or TRBV12-4, the J call TRBJ1-5; 10 bases fit TRBD1. This CDR3 has 15 amino acids. Losses at the gene ends were 2 bases for V and 8 bases for J; bases not matched to a gene: 6. The CDR3 here is CASSLQATGGKPQHF. Written as DNA, the CDR3 is TGTGCCAGCAGTTTACAGGCGACAGGGGGCAAGCCCCAGCATTTT.

This clonotype was seen repeatedly, ten times or more. This chain uses TRBV28 with TRBJ2-7; 7 nucleotides align to TRBD1. With V trimmed by 5 bases and J by 1 base, 8 bases remained unmatched. The CDR3 extends over 15 amino acids. CDR1 is MDHEN and CDR2 is SYDVKM in the germline V gene. CDR3 protein: CASSAPGTVSYEQYF. The CDR3, as DNA: TGTGCCAGCAGTGCACCCGGGACAGTTTCCTACGAGCAGTACTTC.

This sequence joins TRBV2 and TRBJ2-1, with D possibly TRBD1 on 5 matching bases. V was pared by 7 bases and J by 7 bases, with 17 bases between. Per germline, CDR1 SNHLY and CDR2 FYNNEI. This CDR3 comprises 14 residues. The CDR3 nucleotides read TGTGCCAGCATGGAAAGGACACAGAGAAATGAGCAGTTCTTC. Amino acids: CASMERTQRNEQFF.

As for this clonotype: A much larger clone is a single base away; this may be a read error. The V call is TRBV15, the J call TRBJ2-3; tentatively, D is TRBD2 (6 bases). Germline CDR1 is LNHNV and CDR2 is YYDKDF (reference sequence). V lost 6 bases and J 7 bases, leaving 20 bases between the germline ends. The CDR3 spans 15 residues. In DNA, the CDR3 is TGTGCCACCAGTGTGGGTAGCGGAACTACAAATACGCAGTATTTT. It is translated as CATSVGSGTTNTQYF.

The rearrangement uses TRBV19 and TRBJ1-1; D gene uncertain. Trimming removed 3 bases at V and 2 bases at J, with 16 bases between. The CDR3 totals 16 residues. From germline, CDR1 is LNHDA and CDR2 SQIVND (reference sequence). In DNA form, the CDR3 reads TGTGCCAGTAGTATTGCCCCAAGACCCGATAACACTGAAGCTTTCTTT. This codes for CASSIAPRPDNTEAFF.

Concerning this clonotype: This may arise from a read error, as a much more abundant clone is one base away. The rearrangement uses TRBV7-9 and TRBJ2-1; 9 nucleotides align to TRBD1. V lost 6 bases, J lost 8 bases, and 5 bases stayed unmatched. CDR1 and CDR2 from the germline V gene are SEHNR and FQNEAQ (reference sequence). The CDR3 has 13 residues. The CDR3 DNA sequence: TGTGCCAGCAGATTTGGACAGGGGTATGAGCAGTTCTTC. Protein product: CASRFGQGYEQFF. Full variable domain (outside the CDR3, taken from reference TRBV7-9 and TRBJ2-1): DTGVSQNPRHKITKRGQNVTFRCDPISEHNRLYWYRQTLGQGPEFLTYFQNEAQLEKSRLLSDRFSAERPKGSFSTLEIQRTEQGDSAMYLCASRFGQGYEQFFGPGTRLTVL.